This TCR beta chain came from a study of T cells in Graves' hyperthyroidism and ophthalmopathy. What was amplified from RNA transcripts were TCR beta CDR3 regions. Researchers ran a first-round RT-PCR on the TCR CDR3 using the HTBI primer set. TCRdb reprocessed the multiplex PCR reads with MiXCR, giving one entry per CDR3 protein. The table has around 280,000 distinct CDR3 sequences, about 14% seen once. Ten or more counts support this clonotype. Trimming took off 3 bases at V and 8 bases at J, with 17 bases between the two ends. The CDR3 is made up of 14 amino acids. Germline V gene lookup returns CDR1 DFQATT and CDR2 SNEGSKA (reference sequence).

The TCR originated in a woman aged 25 to 45 with Graves' hyperthyroidism that later progressed to Graves' ophthalmopathy. The sequencing input was blood. The gene calls are TRBV20-1 and TRBJ2-1, with D maybe TRBD1 (5 bases). The CDR3 region has the DNA TGCAGTGCTAGGACCTACGAGCAGGGCTATGAGCAGTTCTTC. It codes for CSARTYEQGYEQFF.